This T cell receptor beta chain was recovered during a study of CD8+ T cells in alopecia areata. Whole-study context: Those patients who were treated received oral tofacitinib, which was given at 5 to 10 mg twice daily for moderate-to-severe alopecia areata.

Sample treatment: oral pan-JAK inhibitor, 5-10 mg twice daily. In alopecia areata patients, both lesional scalp punch biopsies and peripheral blood were collected. cDNA prepared by RNA extraction and subsequent reverse transcription served as the template for sequencing. Sequenced by immunoSEQ multiplex PCR; TCRdb stores in-frame clones only, minus some. Here the sample spans roughly 200,000 clones, 53% being singletons. About this clone itself: Its antigen remains unknown.

This CDR3 is built from 16 residues. Germline V gives CDR1 SQVTM, CDR2 ANQGSEA. V lost 0 bases and J 3 bases, leaving 15 bases between the germline ends. Study-level results: Throughout tofacitinib, many expanded lesional clones continued to persist in scalp and blood. Alphabeta T cells residing in normal skin are also sequenced in scalp samples.

This clonotype originated in a human donor with alopecia areata. This specimen was CD8+ T cells sorted from blood, taken at week 24, from a patient treated with tofacitinib. This chain connects TRBV29-1 to TRBJ1-3; D call uncertain. As DNA, the CDR3 is TGCAGCGTTGAAGATCTTAACAGCCCGCATGGAAACACCATATATTTT. This sequence encodes CSVEDLNSPHGNTIYF.